The TCR beta chain described here comes from a study of blood T cell repertoires in COVID-19. Overall study: T cells, B-cell-depleted T cells, or PBMCs provided the cDNA or gDNA that served as material.

TCRdb keeps only in-frame clones here, not all; method: immunoSEQ multiplex PCR. The sample has about half a million clones, 70% to 90% seen once. V lost 1 base, J lost 6 bases, and 10 bases lay in between. The CDR3 is made up of 15 amino acids. CDR1 LGHDT and CDR2 YNNKEL come from the germline V gene (reference sequence). Participants reported their clinical history, and cohort assignment relied on those reports. Sequenced: PBMCs or T cells enriched from blood (not recorded which). This TCR came from a woman in her sixties or seventies who had recovered from COVID-19. The chain recombines TRBV3-1 (or the pseudogene TRBV3-2) with TRBJ1-6; perhaps TRBD1 as D (6 bases). The CDR3 region is CASSQGGGGNSPLHF. CDR3 sequence (DNA): TGTGCCAGCAGCCAAGGGGGGGGCGGTAATTCACCCCTCCACTTT.